This T cell receptor beta chain was identified in a study of blood T cell repertoires in COVID-19. About the research overall: From T cells, B-cell-depleted T cells, or PBMCs came the material, which was cDNA or gDNA.

The authors' processing: By means of reference gene primer amplification, nucleated cell counts were estimated. Produced via immunoSEQ multiplex PCR; TCRdb's table is partial and in-frame only. V, J and clone size derive from that table, while D and trimming were established from the DNA sequence. This table holds 100,000 to 150,000 clones, 85% found once. Sample: peripheral blood. This receptor was taken from a woman aged 80 or over with acute or convalescent COVID-19.

DNA of the CDR3: TGTGCCAGCAGCTTGCGGGGGGCCGATGAAAAACTGTTTTTT. This codes for CASSLRGADEKLFF. The V call is TRBV5-4, the J call TRBJ1-4; D perhaps matches TRBD1 (6 bases). Germline values: CDR1 SGHNT, CDR2 YYREEE (reference sequence). CDR3 size: 14 residues. V lost 1 base to trimming and J lost 6 bases, with 10 bases between them.